Below are 30 T cell receptor beta chains sequenced from a single sample in a study of PD-1 blockade in classical Hodgkin lymphoma. Assay: immunoSEQ multiplex PCR; the TCRdb copy retains only in-frame clones and omits some. The data show almost 85,000 clones, 89% seen once. The patients all showed relapse after autologous stem cell transplantation, while their brentuximab vedotin exposure varied. The sample here was peripheral blood mononuclear cells (PBMCs), taken at baseline. All receptors derive from a human donor with classical Hodgkin lymphoma.

J is TRBJ1-2 and V is TRBV30; TRBD1 matches 7 bases. This CDR3 comprises 13 residues. The J segment lost 6 bases and the V segment lost 7 bases, leaving 11 bases of the junction unmatched. Germline V CDR1 and CDR2: GTSNPN, SVGIG (reference sequence). CDR3 in DNA: TGTGCCTATGACAGGGTCAACTGGGATGGCTACACCTTC. Translation: CAYDRVNWDGYTF.

This chain links TRBV7-2 with TRBJ1-3; no reliable D call. This CDR3 contains 16 residues. Germline V gene sequence: CDR1 SGHTA, CDR2 FQGNSA. Trimming pared 0 bases from V and 0 bases from J, leaving 9 bases between. The CDR3 coding sequence is TGTGCCAGCAGCTTAGCAGGGTCCGGCTCTGGAAACACCATATATTTT. Protein product: CASSLAGSGSGNTIYF.

V and J are TRBV5-1 and TRBJ2-7; 9 nucleotides agree with TRBD1. The CDR3 is 14 residues long. Germline assignment: CDR1 SGHRS and CDR2 YFSETQ. V lost 7 bases, J lost 3 bases, and 8 bases stayed unmatched. This CDR3 is CASGRDRALYEQYF. CDR3 bases: TGCGCCAGCGGTCGGGACAGGGCCCTCTACGAGCAGTACTTC.

The chain links TRBV30 to TRBJ2-1; 7 nucleotides line up with TRBD1. The germline V gene encodes CDR1 GTSNPN and CDR2 SVGIG (reference sequence). The CDR3 consists of 15 residues. J lost 3 bases, V lost 4 bases, and 9 bases had no gene match. Here the CDR3 DNA reads TGTGCCTGGACTCGCGGACAGGAGCGCTACAATGAGCAGTTCTTC. It yields the protein CAWTRGQERYNEQFF.

The chain carries TRBV6-5 and TRBJ1-5; possibly TRBD1 for D (5 bases). The CDR3 is 15 residues long. Trimming shortened V by 2 bases and J by 4 bases, and 12 bases separated the two germline ends. The germline CDR1 and CDR2 sequences are MNHEY and SVGAGI. CDR3 bases: TGTGCCAGCAGTTACGACCGGTGGGGGAATCAGCCCCAGCATTTT. It is translated as CASSYDRWGNQPQHF.

This clone appeared a few times. The chain is built from TRBV7-2 and TRBJ2-7; D remains ambiguous. CDR3 length: 16 residues. V was trimmed by 0 bases and J by 2 bases, leaving 14 bases between them. Germline V gene sequence: CDR1 SGHTA, CDR2 FQGNSA. The CDR3 sequence: CASSLAPLPVTYEQYF. The CDR3 DNA reads TGTGCCAGCAGCTTAGCTCCCCTCCCGGTGACCTACGAGCAGTACTTC.

V and J are TRBV5-1 and TRBJ2-2; 9 nucleotides agree with TRBD2. The CDR3 loop spans 16 amino acids. J lost 2 bases, V lost 5 bases, and 7 bases had no gene match. Germline V gene data show CDR1 as SGHRS and CDR2 as YFSETQ. CDR3 in amino acids: CASRRGTSQNTGELFF. The CDR3 nucleotides read TGCGCCAGCAGACGGGGGACTAGCCAAAACACCGGGGAGCTGTTTTTT.

This rearrangement joins TRBV29-1 to TRBJ2-7; TRBD1 matches 8 bases. The CDR3 totals 15 residues. Unmatched junction bases numbered 6, after V lost 1 base and J lost 1 base. Germline CDR1 reads SQVTM; CDR2 reads ANQGSEA. The CDR3 spells CSVEVQDRASYEQYF. The CDR3 DNA reads TGCAGCGTTGAAGTTCAGGACAGGGCTTCCTACGAGCAGTACTTC.

In its sample, this clone is medium-sized. This chain links TRBV15 with TRBJ2-7, with a possible D match to TRBD2 (6 bases). The CDR3 is 14 residues long. Germline-derived CDR1 and CDR2 are LNHNV and YYDKDF (reference sequence). The V gene lost 3 bases and the J gene lost 5 bases, with 14 bases spanning the gap. Here the CDR3 reads CATSSELGGHEQYF. The CDR3 DNA sequence: TGTGCCACCAGCAGTGAACTGGGAGGCCACGAGCAGTACTTC.

The chain links TRBV28 to TRBJ2-7; no reliable D call. This CDR3 contains 12 residues. V was shortened by 7 bases and J by 2 bases, with 9 bases between the two germline ends. Germline CDR1 is MDHEN and CDR2 is SYDVKM. The CDR3 region has the DNA TGTGCCAGCATTAGTGGTGCCTACGAGCAGTACTTC. Protein product: CASISGAYEQYF.

The J gene is TRBJ2-5, the V gene TRBV7-2; D unresolved. This CDR3 is 12 amino acids long. The V gene lost 3 bases and the J gene lost 11 bases, with 13 bases spanning the gap. The germline CDR1 and CDR2 sequences are SGHTA and FQGNSA. The CDR3, as DNA: TGTGCCAGCAGCTTGGATTCTGCAGAGCAGTACTTC. Protein sequence: CASSLDSAEQYF.

The gene calls are TRBV15 and TRBJ2-5; TRBD2 matches 14 bases. CDR1 and CDR2 (germline): LNHNV, YYDKDF (reference sequence). J lost 6 bases, V lost 3 bases, and 15 bases had no gene match. This CDR3 contains 19 residues. For the CDR3, the DNA is TGTGCCACCAGCAGTCGACCTTCGGGACTAGCGGGAGCTGGAAAGACCCAGTACTTC. Protein sequence: CATSSRPSGLAGAGKTQYF.

The chain combines TRBV18 with TRBJ2-6, with 8 bases fitting TRBD1. Germline V gives CDR1 KGHSH, CDR2 LQKENI. V dropped 6 bases and J dropped 0; count of bases not matched to a gene: 7. This CDR3 has 17 amino acids. CDR3 nucleotide sequence: TGTGCCAGCTCGGCCGGGACAGGAAACTCTGGGGCCAACGTCCTGACTTTC. Its translation: CASSAGTGNSGANVLTF.

The V and J genes are TRBV7-9 and TRBJ2-7; 8 nucleotides line up with TRBD1. Unmatched junction bases numbered 7, after V lost 4 bases and J lost 2 bases. Germline V CDR1 and CDR2: SEHNR, FQNEAQ (reference sequence). There are 15 residues in the CDR3. The CDR3 region has the DNA TGTGCCAGCAGCTCCGGGACAGGCTTCCCCTACGAGCAGTACTTC. Translation: CASSSGTGFPYEQYF.

J is TRBJ2-3 and V is TRBV6-1, with unresolved D. The CDR3 is 17 residues long. Trimming took 4 bases from V and 7 from J, leaving 24 bases between them. CDR1 MNHNS and CDR2 SASEGT come from the germline V gene. CDR3 sequence (DNA): TGTGCCAGCAGTGCAAAAACTTCCGTCCCCGGATTTAATACGCAGTATTTT. It yields the protein CASSAKTSVPGFNTQYF.

V is TRBV30 and J is TRBJ1-3; no reliable D call. The V end was cut by 2 bases, the J end by 7 bases, with 3 bases between. The CDR3 is made up of 10 amino acids. CDR1 and CDR2 from the germline V gene are GTSNPN and SVGIG (reference sequence). CDR3 nucleotides: TGTGCCTGGAGTACGAACACCATATATTTT. Translation gives CAWSTNTIYF.

V usage is TRBV10-3 and J usage is TRBJ2-3; unclear D gene. The CDR3 covers 15 residues. Germline V gene lookup returns CDR1 ENHRY and CDR2 SYGVKD. Trimming left V 8 bases short and J 0 bases short, with 15 bases between. This CDR3 is CAISAALGSTDTQYF. For the CDR3, the DNA is TGTGCCATCTCCGCGGCCCTCGGAAGCACAGATACGCAGTATTTT.

The chain is built from TRBV18 and TRBJ2-5; 7 bases match TRBD2. The V gene's germline CDR1 is KGHSH and CDR2 LQKENI. This CDR3 is built from 14 residues. Unmatched junction bases numbered 4, after V lost 3 bases and J lost 3 bases. DNA of the CDR3: TGTGCCAGCTCACCCACCGGGACTAAAGAGACCCAGTACTTC. Encoded protein: CASSPTGTKETQYF.

This clone appeared a single time. The gene calls are TRBV5-1 and TRBJ2-7; D is uncertain. The CDR3 runs to 15 residues. Trimming shortened V by 1 base and J by 2 bases, and 13 bases separated the two germline ends. Germline CDR1 and CDR2: SGHRS and YFSETQ. CDR3 sequence reads: CASSLRRLSAYEQYF. The DNA for the CDR3 is TGCGCCAGCAGCTTGCGCAGGCTAAGCGCCTACGAGCAGTACTTC.

V usage is TRBV7-8 and J usage is TRBJ1-5; D might be TRBD1 (6 bases). The CDR3 runs to 17 residues. Trimming removed 4 bases at V and 2 bases at J, with 18 bases between. Germline V gene lookup returns CDR1 SGHVS and CDR2 FQNEAQ. In nucleotides, the CDR3 is TGTGCCAGCAGCTCAGCGACAGGTCCCCCTTGCAATCAGCCCCAGCATTTT. Its protein product is CASSSATGPPCNQPQHF.

The chain couples TRBV19 to TRBJ1-5, with D perhaps matching TRBD1 (5 bases). The CDR3 contains 13 residues. Germline lookup yields CDR1 LNHDA and CDR2 SQIVND (reference sequence). The V end lost 6 bases, the J end lost 4 bases, and 10 bases lay between the germline ends. The CDR3 sequence is CASRSKGNQPQHF. In DNA form, the CDR3 reads TGTGCCAGTAGGTCAAAGGGGAATCAGCCCCAGCATTTT.

The rearrangement uses TRBV4-2 and TRBJ2-6; D may match TRBD1 or TRBD2 (7 bases each). The germline V and J ends were trimmed by 0 bases and 1 base, with 16 bases remaining between them. The CDR3 contains 19 residues. CDR1 is LGHNA and CDR2 is YNFKEQ in the germline V gene. The CDR3: CASSQDRGGGGSGANVLTF. The DNA for the CDR3 is TGTGCCAGCAGCCAAGATCGGGGAGGGGGCGGTTCTGGGGCCAACGTCCTGACTTTC.

The chain uses TRBV6-1 and TRBJ1-2, with D tentatively TRBD1 (5 bases). CDR3 length: 14 amino acids. Per germline, CDR1 MNHNS and CDR2 SASEGT. Trimming stripped 1 base from V and 4 bases from J, with 10 bases between. The DNA for the CDR3 is TGTGCCAGCAGTGAAGGACGGGGCGGCTATGGCTACACCTTC. This translates into CASSEGRGGYGYTF.

The chain joins TRBV28 to TRBJ1-2; tentative D call: TRBD1 (6 bases). In germline, CDR1 is MDHEN, CDR2 SYDVKM. The CDR3 has 13 amino acids. The V end lost 3 bases, the J end lost 5 bases, and 10 bases lay between the germline ends. This chain's CDR3 is CASSFSQGYGYTF. The CDR3 DNA is TGTGCCAGCAGTTTTAGCCAGGGGTATGGCTACACCTTC.

This chain connects TRBV5-1 to TRBJ2-5; D call uncertain. The CDR3 is 13 amino acids. Germline V gene sequence: CDR1 SGHRS, CDR2 YFSETQ. Between the trimmed V and J ends, which lost 0 bases and 1 base, there was a span of 4 bases. The CDR3 region has the DNA TGCGCCAGCAGCTTGGGGTTCCAAGAGACCCAGTACTTC. Protein product: CASSLGFQETQYF.

The count of this clone is one. Germline is not matched at one junction end, which may reflect a read error. The chain couples TRBV6-5 to TRBJ2-7; perhaps TRBD1 as D (6 bases). CDR1 MNHEY and CDR2 SVGAGI come from the germline V gene. The CDR3 sequence is 12 residues long. The chain's CDR3 is CASTDYDRTRHF. CDR3 DNA sequence: TGTGCCAGCACCGACTACGACAGGACAAGGCACTTC.

The rearrangement links TRBV27 to TRBJ2-4; 9 bases match TRBD2. There are 17 residues in the CDR3. The J segment lost 1 base and the V segment lost 0 bases, leaving 4 bases of the junction unmatched. The V gene's germline CDR1 is MNHEY and CDR2 SMNVEV (reference sequence). For the CDR3, the DNA is TGTGCCAGCAGTTTATCGGTTGCGGGAGGGGCCAAAAACATTCAGTACTTC. Amino acid sequence: CASSLSVAGGAKNIQYF.

This clone has a handful of counts. The J gene is TRBJ1-1, the V gene TRBV29-1; a weak D match, TRBD1 (5 bases). Germline V gene data show CDR1 as SQVTM and CDR2 as ANQGSEA. The CDR3 is 13 residues long. Trimming stripped 4 bases from V and 0 bases from J, with 9 bases between. The CDR3 is CSVGPGLNTEAFF. Written as DNA, the CDR3 is TGCAGCGTTGGACCAGGGCTGAACACTGAAGCTTTCTTT.

J is TRBJ1-1 and V is TRBV30; D is undetermined. Germline loops: CDR1 GTSNPN, CDR2 SVGIG (reference sequence). Trimming removed 4 bases at V and 0 bases at J, with 15 bases between. This CDR3 is built from 15 residues. The CDR3 protein is CAWKGGLLMNTEAFF. CDR3 DNA: TGTGCCTGGAAAGGTGGACTGTTAATGAACACTGAAGCTTTCTTT.

J is TRBJ2-1 and V is TRBV6-5; 11 bases are a match to TRBD2. Germline V gives CDR1 MNHEY, CDR2 SVGAGI. The CDR3 runs 16 residues. Trimming at V came to 4 bases and at J to 4 bases, leaving 6 bases not matched to a gene. CDR3 residues: CASSSWTSGLYNEQFF. CDR3 DNA: TGTGCCAGCAGTTCCTGGACTAGCGGGCTATACAATGAGCAGTTCTTC.